The clone carrying this T cell receptor (beta chain) was seen only once. The sample comes from a study of blood T cell repertoires in COVID-19. As for the study in general: Sites in the United States, Italy and Spain provided acute and convalescent COVID-19 samples.

V was trimmed by 0 bases and J by 6 bases, leaving 14 bases between them. The CDR3 runs 16 residues. Germline assignment: CDR1 MNHEY and CDR2 SVGAGI. Study processing details: It was from reference gene primer amplification that nucleated cell counts were estimated. Repertoires were generated with immunoSEQ multiplex PCR, while TCRdb's copy carries only in-frame clones and drops some. V and J calls plus clone size are reproduced from that table; the DNA served to infer D and trimming. The repertoire consists of some 150,000 clones, with about four fifths occurring once and the leading ten covering under 9.5%.

This clonotype was obtained from a man in his forties or fifties who had recovered from COVID-19. This chain links TRBV6-5 with TRBJ2-2; D is perhaps TRBD1 (6 bases). The source material was PBMCs or T cells enriched from blood (not recorded which). For the CDR3, the DNA is TGTGCCAGCAGTTACTCTGGGACAATCGGTCCCGGGGAGCTGTTTTTT. This encodes CASSYSGTIGPGELFF.